This T cell receptor (beta chain) was obtained from a study of technical replicates of blood from several donors. The length of the CDR3 is 15 residues. Trimming cost V 3 bases and J 0 bases, with 11 bases left between them. Germline V gives CDR1 SGHDN, CDR2 FVKESK. The assay was immunoSEQ multiplex PCR, and TCRdb's table has in-frame clones only and misses some. The table records approximately 81,000 clones, just over 95% of them present only once. The V call is TRBV14, the J call TRBJ2-5; D is unclear. This TCR derives from a human donor in good health. The sequencing sample was made of T cells isolated from PBMCs. CDR3 nucleotide sequence: TGTGCCAGCAGCCACAGGCCCTCTTACCAAGAGACCCAGTACTTC. This encodes CASSHRPSYQETQYF.